This is a list of T cell receptor beta chains from one sample in a study of PD-L1 blockade in urothelial cancer. Sequencing used immunoSEQ multiplex PCR; TCRdb keeps in-frame clones, though not all of them. The repertoire holds under 80,000 clones, with 81% as singletons. The sequences come from PBMCs, collected around atezolizumab (anti-PD-L1) treatment. Receptors originate from a man aged 65-85 years with urothelial cancer. Each CDR3 is given with its conserved first and last residue. A D gene is named only where the DNA matches it firmly. Size values are once, few and many counts, or a class for expanded clones, and some rows have none.

d_call: TRBD1; clone_size: -; v_call: TRBV7-9; j_call: TRBJ2-2; cdr3_aa: CASSRDRGRTGELFF; cdr3_nt: TGTGCCAGCAGCCGGGACAGGGGGCGAACCGGGGAGCTGTTTTTT
d_call: -; clone_size: -; v_call: TRBV9; j_call: TRBJ1-1; cdr3_aa: CASSSRGGYEAFF; cdr3_nt: TGTGCCAGCAGCTCCCGGGGGGGCTATGAAGCTTTCTTT
d_call: -; clone_size: -; v_call: TRBV2; j_call: TRBJ2-1; cdr3_aa: CASSPAGPYNEQFF; cdr3_nt: TGTGCCAGCAGTCCCGCTGGGCCATACAATGAGCAGTTCTTC
d_call: TRBD1; clone_size: few; v_call: TRBV18; j_call: TRBJ1-1; cdr3_aa: CASLGQVGTEAFF; cdr3_nt: TGTGCCAGCTTGGGACAGGTGGGCACTGAAGCTTTCTTT
d_call: -; clone_size: -; v_call: TRBV4-3; j_call: TRBJ1-4; cdr3_aa: CASSQDRGATNEKLFF; cdr3_nt: TGCGCCAGCAGCCAAGATAGAGGTGCAACTAATGAAAAACTGTTTTTT
d_call: -; clone_size: -; v_call: TRBV2; j_call: TRBJ2-1; cdr3_aa: CASSVADPGSYNEQFF; cdr3_nt: TGTGCCAGCAGTGTAGCGGATCCGGGGTCCTACAATGAGCAGTTCTTC
d_call: TRBD2; clone_size: once; v_call: TRBV4-2; j_call: TRBJ2-1; cdr3_aa: CASSQVTSGGGQFF; cdr3_nt: TGTGCCAGCAGCCAAGTCACTAGCGGAGGGGGGCAGTTCTTC
d_call: TRBD2; clone_size: -; v_call: TRBV18; j_call: TRBJ2-2; cdr3_aa: CASSPPSGITGELFF; cdr3_nt: TGTGCCAGCTCACCCCCTAGCGGGATCACCGGGGAGCTGTTTTTT
d_call: TRBD2; clone_size: -; v_call: TRBV7-8; j_call: TRBJ2-1; cdr3_aa: CASSSAGVSYNEQFF; cdr3_nt: TGTGCCAGCAGCTCAGCGGGAGTTTCCTACAATGAGCAGTTCTTC
d_call: -; clone_size: -; v_call: TRBV5-1; j_call: TRBJ2-7; cdr3_aa: CASRSWLGAPYEQYF; cdr3_nt: TGCGCCAGCAGATCGTGGCTGGGGGCGCCCTACGAGCAGTACTTC
d_call: TRBD2; clone_size: -; v_call: TRBV19; j_call: TRBJ2-1; cdr3_aa: CASKQASGGNEQFF; cdr3_nt: TGTGCCAGTAAACAGGCTAGCGGGGGGAATGAGCAGTTCTTC
d_call: TRBD2; clone_size: -; v_call: TRBV5-1; j_call: TRBJ2-1; cdr3_aa: CASSLGLAGGGEQFF; cdr3_nt: TGCGCCAGCAGCTTGGGCCTAGCGGGGGGCGGTGAGCAGTTCTTC
d_call: TRBD1; clone_size: -; v_call: TRBV7-9; j_call: TRBJ1-2; cdr3_aa: CAIPGTGGNYGYTF; cdr3_nt: TGTGCCATCCCCGGGACAGGGGGCAACTATGGCTACACCTTC
d_call: -; clone_size: -; v_call: TRBV18; j_call: TRBJ1-5; cdr3_aa: CASSPGVDQPQHF; cdr3_nt: TGTGCCAGCTCACCTGGAGTTGATCAGCCCCAGCATTTT
d_call: -; clone_size: -; v_call: TRBV4-1; j_call: TRBJ2-5; cdr3_aa: CASSQDLRVGETQYF; cdr3_nt: TGCGCCAGCAGCCAAGATTTGAGGGTAGGGGAGACCCAGTACTTC
d_call: -; clone_size: few; v_call: TRBV7-7; j_call: TRBJ2-7; cdr3_aa: CASSLNWGEEQYF; cdr3_nt: TGTGCCAGCAGCTTAAACTGGGGGGAGGAGCAGTACTTC
d_call: TRBD2; clone_size: -; v_call: TRBV7-7; j_call: TRBJ2-1; cdr3_aa: CASSSGASGGPSSYNEQFF; cdr3_nt: TGTGCCAGCAGCTCAGGGGCTAGCGGGGGGCCCAGCTCCTACAATGAGCAGTTCTTC
d_call: -; clone_size: -; v_call: TRBV5-1; j_call: TRBJ2-4; cdr3_aa: CASSLSWGLKANIQYF; cdr3_nt: TGCGCCAGCAGCTTGTCTTGGGGGCTTAAGGCAAACATTCAGTACTTC
d_call: -; clone_size: -; v_call: TRBV7-3; j_call: TRBJ2-3; cdr3_aa: CASSKTGGTDTQYF; cdr3_nt: TGTGCCAGCAGCAAAACGGGGGGCACAGATACGCAGTATTTT
d_call: -; clone_size: -; v_call: TRBV9; j_call: TRBJ2-1; cdr3_aa: CASSVLADNEQFF; cdr3_nt: TGTGCCAGCAGCGTATTAGCGGACAATGAGCAGTTCTTC
d_call: TRBD2; clone_size: -; v_call: TRBV11-2; j_call: TRBJ2-3; cdr3_aa: CASSLRLAGTDTQYF; cdr3_nt: TGTGCCAGCAGCTTAAGACTAGCCGGGACAGATACGCAGTATTTT
d_call: -; clone_size: -; v_call: TRBV5-5; j_call: TRBJ2-7; cdr3_aa: CASSLVVGASYEQYF; cdr3_nt: TGTGCCAGCAGCTTGGTGGTGGGGGCTTCCTACGAGCAGTACTTC
d_call: -; clone_size: -; v_call: TRBV10-2; j_call: TRBJ1-2; cdr3_aa: CASRPWTETNYGYTF; cdr3_nt: TGCGCCAGCAGGCCCTGGACAGAAACTAACTATGGCTACACCTTC
d_call: TRBD2; clone_size: -; v_call: TRBV7-2; j_call: TRBJ2-7; cdr3_aa: CASSSTSGSYEQYF; cdr3_nt: TGTGCCAGCAGCTCGACTAGCGGGAGCTACGAGCAGTACTTC
d_call: TRBD1; clone_size: -; v_call: TRBV5-6; j_call: TRBJ1-1; cdr3_aa: CASSLSQGVTEAFF; cdr3_nt: TGTGCCAGCAGCTTATCCCAGGGGGTTACTGAAGCTTTCTTT
d_call: TRBD2; clone_size: -; v_call: TRBV2; j_call: TRBJ2-3; cdr3_aa: CASSDSGGTDTQYF; cdr3_nt: TGTGCCAGCAGTGATAGCGGGGGCACAGATACGCAGTATTTT
d_call: -; clone_size: -; v_call: TRBV6-6; j_call: TRBJ1-3; cdr3_aa: CASRRDRDSGNTIYF; cdr3_nt: TGTGCCAGCAGACGTGACAGAGACTCTGGAAACACCATATATTTT
d_call: TRBD2; clone_size: -; v_call: TRBV19; j_call: TRBJ2-3; cdr3_aa: CASTSGLAGQTQYF; cdr3_nt: TGTGCCAGTACCAGCGGACTAGCGGGACAGACGCAGTATTTT
d_call: -; clone_size: -; v_call: TRBV27; j_call: TRBJ2-2; cdr3_aa: CASSLYSGFRDGELFF; cdr3_nt: TGTGCCAGCAGTTTATACTCGGGCTTCCGGGACGGGGAGCTGTTTTTT
d_call: -; clone_size: -; v_call: TRBV14; j_call: TRBJ1-1; cdr3_aa: CASSQEILIGTEAFF; cdr3_nt: TGTGCCAGCAGCCAAGAGATCCTGATCGGCACTGAAGCTTTCTTT
d_call: TRBD1; clone_size: -; v_call: TRBV19; j_call: TRBJ2-3; cdr3_aa: CASSMPTGGGTDTQYF; cdr3_nt: TGTGCCAGTAGTATGCCGACAGGGGGAGGTACAGATACGCAGTATTTT
d_call: -; clone_size: -; v_call: TRBV10-3; j_call: TRBJ2-4; cdr3_aa: CAISEPRGSGENIQYF; cdr3_nt: TGTGCCATCAGTGAGCCGCGAGGTAGCGGAGAAAACATTCAGTACTTC
d_call: -; clone_size: -; v_call: TRBV29-1; j_call: TRBJ2-3; cdr3_aa: CSLRAGTDTQYF; cdr3_nt: TGCAGCTTGAGAGCGGGCACAGATACGCAGTATTTT
d_call: TRBD2; clone_size: -; v_call: TRBV9; j_call: TRBJ2-2; cdr3_aa: CASSGLAGHAGELFF; cdr3_nt: TGTGCCAGCAGCGGCTTAGCGGGACATGCCGGGGAGCTGTTTTTT
d_call: -; clone_size: few; v_call: TRBV5-1; j_call: TRBJ2-7; cdr3_aa: CASSLGQVYEQYF; cdr3_nt: TGCGCCAGCAGCTTGGGCCAGGTCTACGAGCAGTACTTC
d_call: -; clone_size: -; v_call: TRBV27; j_call: TRBJ2-3; cdr3_aa: CASRDYSTDTQYF; cdr3_nt: TGTGCCAGCAGGGACTACTCCACAGATACGCAGTATTTT
d_call: -; clone_size: -; v_call: TRBV7-9; j_call: TRBJ1-1; cdr3_aa: CASSFGVSTEAFF; cdr3_nt: TGTGCCAGCAGCTTCGGGGTTAGCACTGAAGCTTTCTTT
d_call: -; clone_size: once; v_call: TRBV7-6; j_call: TRBJ2-7; cdr3_aa: CASSKGREVYEQYF; cdr3_nt: TGTGCCAGCAGCAAAGGGCGGGAAGTCTACGAGCAGTACTTC
d_call: -; clone_size: -; v_call: TRBV19; j_call: TRBJ1-3; cdr3_aa: CASSDATLLSGNTIYF; cdr3_nt: TGTGCCAGTAGTGACGCGACACTTCTCTCTGGAAACACCATATATTTT
d_call: TRBD1; clone_size: -; v_call: TRBV7-2; j_call: TRBJ2-3; cdr3_aa: CASSLGTGDIDTQYF; cdr3_nt: TGTGCCAGCAGCTTAGGGACAGGGGATATAGATACGCAGTATTTT
d_call: TRBD1; clone_size: few; v_call: TRBV19; j_call: TRBJ1-1; cdr3_aa: CASSMLFMTGYSLNTEAFF; cdr3_nt: TGTGCCAGTAGTATGCTCTTTATGACAGGGTACTCCCTGAACACTGAAGCTTTCTTT
d_call: -; clone_size: -; v_call: TRBV4-1; j_call: TRBJ1-2; cdr3_aa: CASSQGQGDGYTF; cdr3_nt: TGCGCCAGCAGCCAAGGGCAGGGTGATGGCTACACCTTC
d_call: TRBD1; clone_size: few; v_call: TRBV18; j_call: TRBJ1-2; cdr3_aa: CASSPDRDGYTF; cdr3_nt: TGTGCCAGCTCACCCGACAGGGATGGCTACACCTTC
d_call: -; clone_size: few; v_call: TRBV11-1; j_call: TRBJ2-1; cdr3_aa: CASSFASPNEQFF; cdr3_nt: TGTGCCAGCAGCTTTGCGAGCCCCAATGAGCAGTTCTTC
d_call: TRBD2; clone_size: -; v_call: TRBV4-1; j_call: TRBJ2-3; cdr3_aa: CASSQRRTSGDTDTQYF; cdr3_nt: TGCGCCAGCAGCCAAAGACGGACTAGCGGGGACACAGATACGCAGTATTTT
d_call: TRBD1; clone_size: few; v_call: TRBV19; j_call: TRBJ1-2; cdr3_aa: CASSIAQGGYGYTF; cdr3_nt: TGTGCCAGTAGTATCGCACAGGGGGGCTATGGCTACACCTTC
d_call: -; clone_size: few; v_call: TRBV7-2; j_call: TRBJ1-5; cdr3_aa: CASLPTGQPLQPQHF; cdr3_nt: TGTGCCAGCCTCCCCACCGGACAGCCTTTACAGCCCCAGCATTTT
d_call: -; clone_size: once; v_call: TRBV5-1; j_call: TRBJ2-3; cdr3_aa: CASSLAADLTDTQYF; cdr3_nt: TGCGCCAGCAGCTTAGCAGCGGACCTCACAGATACGCAGTATTTT
d_call: -; clone_size: once; v_call: TRBV18; j_call: TRBJ2-5; cdr3_aa: CASSPGDGSQETQYF; cdr3_nt: TGTGCCAGCTCACCAGGAGATGGTAGCCAAGAGACCCAGTACTTC
d_call: TRBD2; clone_size: few; v_call: TRBV6-1; j_call: TRBJ2-3; cdr3_aa: CASSASSGTSGGAEYF; cdr3_nt: TGTGCCAGCAGTGCATCTTCCGGGACTAGCGGGGGGGCGGAGTATTTT
d_call: TRBD1; clone_size: -; v_call: TRBV6-1; j_call: TRBJ2-7; cdr3_aa: CASSGTGGYEQYF; cdr3_nt: TGTGCCAGCAGTGGGACAGGGGGCTACGAGCAGTACTTC
d_call: -; clone_size: -; v_call: TRBV6-5; j_call: TRBJ1-1; cdr3_aa: CASRIGRETEAFF; cdr3_nt: TGTGCCAGCAGGATAGGGAGAGAGACTGAAGCTTTCTTT
d_call: TRBD2; clone_size: -; v_call: TRBV15; j_call: TRBJ2-3; cdr3_aa: CATSRKYGGGALDTQYF; cdr3_nt: TGTGCCACCAGCAGAAAGTATGGCGGGGGGGCCCTAGATACGCAGTATTTT